This T cell receptor beta chain was profiled in a study of T cell responses to AZD1222 COVID-19 vaccine. In the study overall: Pooled in the analysis were second doses at about 4 or about 12 weeks. Study conclusions and caveats: In all cases, repertoires were sampled only after the peak T cell response. There were mostly white British donors and more females than males, and clonal diversity was possibly underestimated. Reports indicate that nearly half of spike-specific TCRs are directed at unmutated variant regions.

Remarks on this clone: Its antigen is as yet unknown.

The table came from immunoSEQ multiplex PCR; TCRdb's copy has only in-frame clones and leaves some out. The sample has under 150,000 clones, 90% seen once; the top ten hold about 7%. Germline-derived CDR1 and CDR2 are MDHEN and SYDVKM. V lost 0 bases, J lost 0 bases, and 3 bases stayed unmatched. This CDR3 comprises 16 residues. The V and J genes are TRBV28 and TRBJ1-2, with 8 positions matching TRBD1. The source is an adult in good health. Sequences were derived from peripheral blood, sampled on day 0 of AZD1222 vaccination. CDR3 DNA: TGTGCCAGCAGTTTATGGGGACAGGCCTCTAACTATGGCTACACCTTC. The encoded protein is CASSLWGQASNYGYTF.